Sequencing of this TCR beta chain was carried out in a study of T cells in Graves' hyperthyroidism and ophthalmopathy. Study results and limitations: From stable hyperthyroidism, ophthalmopathy was set apart by a 13 V-J model.

The sample holds many counts of this clonotype. The antigen is undetermined. Germline CDR1 SGHRS, CDR2 YFSETQ. V was cut by 4 bases and J by 6 bases, with 22 bases left in between. CDR3 length equals 16 residues. Diagnostic decisions used clinical symptoms, serum thyroxine and TRAb, thyroid ultrasound and orbital computed tomography. Researchers took RNA transcripts and amplified the TCR beta CDR3 regions from them. The TCR CDR3 was amplified in a first-round RT-PCR using the HTBI primer set. TCRdb redid the calling of the multiplex PCR reads with MiXCR, one entry per CDR3 protein. Altogether about 500,000 distinct CDR3 sequences are present, about 15% being singletons, with the ten largest covering 25% to 30%.

J is TRBJ1-1 and V is TRBV5-1; no clear D gene. Specimen: blood. The sequence derives from a woman aged 25 to 39 with Graves' ophthalmopathy. The CDR3 loop is CASSKNPGANSAEAFF. The CDR3 coding sequence is TGCGCCAGCAGCAAAAACCCAGGAGCCAACAGCGCTGAAGCTTTCTTT.